One and the same sample provided the 15 T cell receptor beta chains below, sequenced in a study of cytomegalovirus exposure and HLA in healthy donors. Vbeta (60) and Jbeta (13) primers were used in the PCR. TCRdb's table, derived via immunoSEQ multiplex PCR, lists solely in-frame clones and lacks some. This specimen shows 150,000 to 250,000 clones; the ten leading clones hold 0.74%. The source material was PBMCs. Receptor source: a boy between 10 and 17 years old in good health and CMV-seronegative.

The V call is TRBV7-9, the J call TRBJ1-4, with 8 bases fitting TRBD1. This CDR3 is built from 15 residues. Germline assignment: CDR1 SEHNR and CDR2 FQNEAQ (reference sequence). J was trimmed by 8 bases and V by 5 bases; bases with no gene match: 10. The CDR3 loop reads CASSKSRGQDEKLFF. CDR3 nucleotides: TGTGCCAGCAGCAAAAGCAGGGGGCAGGACGAAAAACTGTTTTTT.

The chain has TRBV5-6 and TRBJ1-1, with unresolved D. The CDR3 runs to 14 residues. Germline CDR1 reads SGHDT; CDR2 reads YYEEEE. The V end was cut by 2 bases, the J end by 0 bases, with 8 bases between. The CDR3 DNA reads as TGTGCCAGCAGCTTCCGAGGAATGAACACTGAAGCTTTCTTT. It yields the protein CASSFRGMNTEAFF.

The V and J genes are TRBV4-2 and TRBJ2-7; TRBD2 matches at 16 bases. Germline CDR1 LGHNA, CDR2 YNFKEQ. The CDR3 runs to 17 residues. Trimming at V came to 2 bases and at J to 4 bases, leaving 5 bases not matched to a gene. The CDR3 DNA sequence: TGTGCCAGCAGCCAACCCGGGACTAGCGGGGGGGCATACGAGCAGTACTTC. This gives the protein CASSQPGTSGGAYEQYF.

Written as DNA, the CDR3 is TGTGCCAGCAGCTTGGGGGACAGGGGTACCTACAATGAGCAGTTCTTC. It yields the protein CASSLGDRGTYNEQFF. This chain links TRBV11-3 with TRBJ2-1; TRBD1 matches 10 bases. Trimming took 3 bases from V and 2 from J; bases not matched to a gene: 4. From germline, CDR1 is SGHNT and CDR2 YENEEA. The CDR3 covers 16 residues.

CDR3 loop: CASQPGGTLFYNEQFF. Written as DNA, the CDR3 is TGTGCCAGTCAACCCGGGGGTACCCTATTCTACAATGAGCAGTTCTTC. This chain uses TRBV11-2 with TRBJ2-1; D is possibly TRBD2 (6 bases). Germline V gene lookup returns CDR1 SGHAT and CDR2 FQNNGV. The V end was cut by 9 bases, the J end by 3 bases, with 21 bases between. The CDR3 is 16 amino acids.

This chain joins TRBV7-2 and TRBJ1-6; TRBD1 matches 7 bases. J was trimmed by 4 bases and V by 2 bases; bases with no gene match: 5. The CDR3 extends over 16 amino acids. CDR1 SGHTA and CDR2 FQGNSA come from the germline V gene. The CDR3 region is CASSLIGTAYNSPLHF. The CDR3 bases are TGTGCCAGCAGCTTAATAGGGACAGCGTATAATTCACCCCTCCACTTT.

The chain recombines TRBV28 with TRBJ2-7, with 9 bases aligning to TRBD1. With V trimmed by 8 bases and J by 3 bases, 17 bases remained unmatched. This CDR3 is 17 amino acids long. Germline CDR1 MDHEN, CDR2 SYDVKM. The CDR3 is CASSFSRVWGQGYEQYF. The CDR3, as DNA: TGTGCCAGCTCTTTCAGTCGAGTCTGGGGACAGGGCTACGAGCAGTACTTC.

The chain employs TRBV4-1 and TRBJ2-7; D may be TRBD2 (6 bases). The V gene lost 5 bases and the J gene lost 6 bases, with 11 bases spanning the gap. This CDR3 has 12 amino acids. Germline values: CDR1 MGHRA, CDR2 YSYEKL. This chain's CDR3 is CASSSNGGEQYF. For the CDR3, the DNA is TGCGCCAGCAGCTCGAACGGGGGCGAGCAGTACTTC.

The gene calls are TRBV6-5 and TRBJ1-6, with TRBD1 matching over 9 bases. The CDR3 has 13 residues. Germline V lookup: CDR1 MNHEY, CDR2 SVGAGI. The V gene end was trimmed by 7 bases and the J gene end by 6 bases; junction bases not matched to a gene: 1. In DNA, the CDR3 is TGTGCCAGCACGGGACAGGGTAATTCACCCCTCCACTTT. Encoded protein: CASTGQGNSPLHF.

The V gene is TRBV19, the J gene TRBJ2-4; D is unresolved. The CDR3 is 16 residues long. V was shortened by 2 bases and J by 4 bases, with 15 bases between the two germline ends. Looked up from germline, CDR1 is LNHDA and CDR2 is SQIVND (reference sequence). The CDR3 here is CASSIRFLAEKNIQYF. DNA of the CDR3: TGTGCCAGTAGTATAAGATTCTTGGCAGAAAAAAACATTCAGTACTTC.

This chain joins TRBV5-1 and TRBJ2-3; weak D call: TRBD1 (5 bases). Trimming pared 4 bases from V and 5 bases from J, leaving 17 bases between. Germline V gene sequence: CDR1 SGHRS, CDR2 YFSETQ. The CDR3 totals 15 residues. In nucleotides, the CDR3 is TGCGCCAGCAGCCCGTCGGCAGGGTACGGAGATACGCAGTATTTT. It yields the protein CASSPSAGYGDTQYF.

The rearrangement links TRBV5-1 to TRBJ2-3; the match to TRBD2 covers 11 bases. Looked up from germline, CDR1 is SGHRS and CDR2 is YFSETQ. V lost 1 base to trimming and J lost 2 bases; unmatched junction nucleotides: 3. The CDR3 runs 16 residues. The CDR3 coding sequence is TGCGCCAGCAGCTTGACTAGCGGGGGCCCCACAGATACGCAGTATTTT. Translating gives CASSLTSGGPTDTQYF.

This sequence joins TRBV15 and TRBJ2-1; possible D gene TRBD2, 5 bases. The V end was cut by 10 bases, the J end by 9 bases, with 13 bases between. The CDR3 loop spans 11 amino acids. Looked up from germline, CDR1 is LNHNV and CDR2 is YYDKDF (reference sequence). The CDR3 reads CAIQARGEQFF. CDR3 sequence (DNA): TGTGCCATCCAGGCCCGGGGTGAGCAGTTCTTC.

Remarks on this clone: The junction differs from germline at one of its ends, possibly a read error. This rearrangement joins TRBV7-7 to TRBJ2-1, with 9 nucleotides matching TRBD1. Germline V gene sequence: CDR1 SSHAT, CDR2 FNYEAQ (reference sequence). The CDR3 length is 18 residues. CDR3 in amino acids: CASSPEFIGQGKSNEQFF. CDR3 in DNA: TGTGCTAGCAGCCCGGAGTTTATTGGACAGGGGAAGAGTAATGAGCAGTTCTTC.

The V gene is TRBV9, the J gene TRBJ2-3, with a tentative D call TRBD1 (5 bases). Germline V gene lookup returns CDR1 SGDLS and CDR2 YYNGEE. The CDR3 runs 16 residues. Between the trimmed V and J ends, which lost 3 bases and 7 bases, there was a span of 21 bases. This chain's CDR3 is CASSGGLATVLNTQYF. The CDR3 nucleotides read TGTGCCAGCAGCGGGGGCTTGGCGACCGTCCTTAATACGCAGTATTTT. Full variable domain (missing parts from reference TRBV9 and TRBJ2-3): DSGVTQTPKHLITATGQRVTLRCSPRSGDLSVYWYQQSLDQGLQFLIQYYNGEERAKGNILERFSAQQFPDLHSELNLSSLELGDSALYFCASSGGLATVLNTQYFGPGTRLTVL.